This T cell receptor (beta chain) was sequenced during a study of T cells in Graves' hyperthyroidism and ophthalmopathy. V trimming: 5 bases; J trimming: 8 bases; junction bases outside the gene matches: 11. The CDR3 is 15 amino acids. Germline V CDR1 and CDR2: MNHNS, SASEGT. This clonotype came up a few times. It was RNA transcripts that yielded the amplified TCR beta CDR3 regions. An initial round of RT-PCR targeting the TCR CDR3 relied on the HTBI primer set. TCRdb used MiXCR to reprocess the multiplex PCR reads, holding one entry per CDR3 protein. The repertoire holds over 450,000 distinct CDR3 sequences, with roughly 17% as singletons.

V is TRBV6-1 and J is TRBJ1-4; 7 positions match TRBD1. This sequence originates from a woman younger than 35 with Graves' ophthalmopathy. Sequences were obtained from blood. As DNA, the CDR3 is TGTGCCAGCAGTCGAACCGGGACAGTGGGAGAAAAACTGTTTTTT. Its translation is CASSRTGTVGEKLFF.